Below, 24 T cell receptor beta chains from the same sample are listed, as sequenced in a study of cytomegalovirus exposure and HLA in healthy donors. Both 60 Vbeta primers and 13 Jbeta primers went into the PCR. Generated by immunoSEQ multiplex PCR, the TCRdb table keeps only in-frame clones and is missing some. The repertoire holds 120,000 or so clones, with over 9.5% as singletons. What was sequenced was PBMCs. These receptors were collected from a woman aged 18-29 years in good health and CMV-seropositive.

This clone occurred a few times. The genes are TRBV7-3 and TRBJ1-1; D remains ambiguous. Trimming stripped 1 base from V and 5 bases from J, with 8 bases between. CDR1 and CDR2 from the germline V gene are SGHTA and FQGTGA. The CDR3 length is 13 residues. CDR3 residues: CASSLMETTEAFF. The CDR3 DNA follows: TGTGCCAGCAGCTTAATGGAGACGACTGAAGCTTTCTTT.

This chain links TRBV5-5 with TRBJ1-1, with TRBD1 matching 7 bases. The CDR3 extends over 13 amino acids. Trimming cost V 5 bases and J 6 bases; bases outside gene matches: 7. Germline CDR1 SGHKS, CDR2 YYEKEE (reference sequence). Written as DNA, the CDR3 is TGTGCCAGCAGACTTACAGGGGCCCCTGAAGCTTTCTTT. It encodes CASRLTGAPEAFF. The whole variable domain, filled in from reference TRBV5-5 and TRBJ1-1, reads DAGVTQSPTHLIKTRGQQVTLRCSPISGHKSVSWYQQVLGQGPQFIFQYYEKEERGRGNFPDRFSARQFPNYSSELNVNALLLGDSALYLCASRLTGAPEAFFGQGTRLTVV.

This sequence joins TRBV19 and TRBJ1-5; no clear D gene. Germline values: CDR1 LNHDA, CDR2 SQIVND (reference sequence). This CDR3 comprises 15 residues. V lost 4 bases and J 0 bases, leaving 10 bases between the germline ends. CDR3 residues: CASSTGAYSNQPQHF. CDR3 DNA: TGTGCCAGTAGTACGGGTGCTTATAGCAATCAGCCCCAGCATTTT.

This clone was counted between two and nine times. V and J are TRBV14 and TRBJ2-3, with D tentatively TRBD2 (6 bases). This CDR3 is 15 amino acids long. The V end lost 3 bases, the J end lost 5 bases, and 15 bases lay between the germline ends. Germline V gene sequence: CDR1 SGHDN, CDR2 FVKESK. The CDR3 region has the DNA TGTGCCAGCAGCCAGTATAGCGGAGAGGAAGATACGCAGTATTTT. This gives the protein CASSQYSGEEDTQYF.

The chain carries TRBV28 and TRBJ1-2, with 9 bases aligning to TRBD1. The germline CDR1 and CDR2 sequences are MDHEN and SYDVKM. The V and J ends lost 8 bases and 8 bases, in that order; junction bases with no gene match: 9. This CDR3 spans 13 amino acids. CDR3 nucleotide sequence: TGTGCCAGCTGTTCTGGGACAGGGCTGGGCTACACCTTC. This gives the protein CASCSGTGLGYTF.

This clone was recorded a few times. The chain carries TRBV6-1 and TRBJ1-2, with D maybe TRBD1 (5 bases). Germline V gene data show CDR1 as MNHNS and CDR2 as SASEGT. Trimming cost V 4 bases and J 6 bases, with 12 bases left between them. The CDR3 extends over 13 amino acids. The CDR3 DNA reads TGTGCCAGCAGTGGAGGCAGGGCAGATGGCTACACCTTC. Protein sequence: CASSGGRADGYTF.

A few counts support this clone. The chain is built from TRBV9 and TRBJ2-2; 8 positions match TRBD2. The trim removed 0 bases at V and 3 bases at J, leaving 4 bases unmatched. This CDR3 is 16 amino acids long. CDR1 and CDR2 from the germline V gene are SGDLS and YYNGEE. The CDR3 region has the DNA TGTGCCAGCAGCGTAGAAGCGGGAGTTGACACCGGGGAGCTGTTTTTT. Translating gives CASSVEAGVDTGELFF.

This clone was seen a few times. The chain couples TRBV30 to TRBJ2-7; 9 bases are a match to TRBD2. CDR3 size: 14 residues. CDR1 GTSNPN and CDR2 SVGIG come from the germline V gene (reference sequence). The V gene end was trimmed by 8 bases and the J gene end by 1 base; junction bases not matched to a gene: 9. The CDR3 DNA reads TGTGCCGCAGACAGAGCGGGAGGTTCCTACGAGCAGTACTTC. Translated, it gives CAADRAGGSYEQYF.

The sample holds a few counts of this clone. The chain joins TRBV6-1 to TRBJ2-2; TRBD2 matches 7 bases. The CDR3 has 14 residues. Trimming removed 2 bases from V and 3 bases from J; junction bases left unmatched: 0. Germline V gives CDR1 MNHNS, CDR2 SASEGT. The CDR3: CASSELADTGELFF. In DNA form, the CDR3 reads TGTGCCAGCAGTGAACTAGCGGACACCGGGGAGCTGTTTTTT.

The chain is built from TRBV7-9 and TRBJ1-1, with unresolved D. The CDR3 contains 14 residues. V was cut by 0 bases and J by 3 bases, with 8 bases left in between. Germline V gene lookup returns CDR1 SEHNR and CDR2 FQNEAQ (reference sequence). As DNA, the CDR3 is TGTGCCAGCAGCTTAGCCGCGGCAGACACTGAAGCTTTCTTT. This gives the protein CASSLAAADTEAFF. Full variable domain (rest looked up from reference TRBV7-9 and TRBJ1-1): DTGVSQNPRHKITKRGQNVTFRCDPISEHNRLYWYRQTLGQGPEFLTYFQNEAQLEKSRLLSDRFSAERPKGSFSTLEIQRTEQGDSAMYLCASSLAAADTEAFFGQGTRLTVV.

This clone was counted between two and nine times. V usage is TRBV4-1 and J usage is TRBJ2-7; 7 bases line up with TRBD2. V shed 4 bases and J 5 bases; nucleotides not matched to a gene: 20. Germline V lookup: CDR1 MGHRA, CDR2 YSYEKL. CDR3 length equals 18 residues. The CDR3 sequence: CASSPLASGYSRGDEQYF. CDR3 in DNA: TGCGCCAGCAGCCCTCTGGCTAGCGGATATTCAAGAGGAGACGAGCAGTACTTC.

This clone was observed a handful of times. The CDR3 protein is CASSELASGRNEQFF. As DNA, the CDR3 is TGTGCCAGCAGTGAACTGGCTAGCGGGAGGAATGAGCAGTTCTTC. The genes are TRBV25-1 and TRBJ2-1, with 11 bases aligning to TRBD2. CDR1 and CDR2 (germline): MGHDK, SYGVNS. The CDR3 runs 15 residues. The V segment lost 2 bases and the J segment 7 bases; nucleotides outside the gene matches: 4.

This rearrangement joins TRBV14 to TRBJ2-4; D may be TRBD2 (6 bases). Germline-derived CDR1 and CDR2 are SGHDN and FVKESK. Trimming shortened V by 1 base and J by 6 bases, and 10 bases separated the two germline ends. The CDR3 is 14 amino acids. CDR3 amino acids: CASSQAGETNIQYF. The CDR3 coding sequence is TGTGCCAGCAGCCAAGCGGGGGAAACAAACATTCAGTACTTC.

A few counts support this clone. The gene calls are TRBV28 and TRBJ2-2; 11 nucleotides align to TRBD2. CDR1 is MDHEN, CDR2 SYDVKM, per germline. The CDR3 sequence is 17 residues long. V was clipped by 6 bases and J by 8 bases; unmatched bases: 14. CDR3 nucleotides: TGTGCCAGCAGCCCCCAACTAGCGGGAGTGGTAACGGGGGAGCTGTTTTTT. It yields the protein CASSPQLAGVVTGELFF.

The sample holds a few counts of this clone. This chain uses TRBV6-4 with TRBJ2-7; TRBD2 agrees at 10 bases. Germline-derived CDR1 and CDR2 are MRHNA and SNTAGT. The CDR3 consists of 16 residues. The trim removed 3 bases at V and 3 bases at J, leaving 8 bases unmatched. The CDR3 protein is CASSEVAGGTLYEQYF. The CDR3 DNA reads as TGTGCCAGCAGTGAGGTAGCGGGAGGCACACTCTACGAGCAGTACTTC.

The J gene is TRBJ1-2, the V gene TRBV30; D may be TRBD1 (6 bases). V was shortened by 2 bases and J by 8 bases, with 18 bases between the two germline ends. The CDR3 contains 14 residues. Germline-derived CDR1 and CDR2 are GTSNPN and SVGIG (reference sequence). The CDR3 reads CAWSPGPSRGGYTF. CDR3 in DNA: TGTGCCTGGAGTCCTGGACCCTCCAGGGGAGGCTACACCTTC.

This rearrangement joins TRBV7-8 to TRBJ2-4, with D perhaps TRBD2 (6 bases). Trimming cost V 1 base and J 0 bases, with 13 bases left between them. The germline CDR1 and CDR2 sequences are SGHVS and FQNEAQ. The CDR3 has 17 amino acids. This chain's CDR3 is CASSLGGGWEAKNIQYF. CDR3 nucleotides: TGTGCCAGCAGCTTAGGCGGAGGGTGGGAAGCCAAAAACATTCAGTACTTC. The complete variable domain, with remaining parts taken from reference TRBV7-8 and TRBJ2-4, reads GAGVSQSPRYKVAKRGQDVALRCDPISGHVSLFWYQQALGQGPEFLTYFQNEAQLDKSGLPSDRFFAERPEGSVSTLKIQRTQQEDSAVYLCASSLGGGWEAKNIQYFGAGTRLSVL.

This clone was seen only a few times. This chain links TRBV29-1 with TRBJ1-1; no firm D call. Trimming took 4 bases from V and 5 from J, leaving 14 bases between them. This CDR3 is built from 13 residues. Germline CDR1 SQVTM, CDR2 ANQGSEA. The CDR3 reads CSVVIQSNTEAFF. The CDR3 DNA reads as TGCAGCGTTGTAATACAATCGAATACTGAAGCTTTCTTT.

The CDR3 bases are TGTGCCAGCAGCTCGGACAGGGGGGGGACCGGGGAGCTGTTTTTT. Translating gives CASSSDRGGTGELFF. The chain employs TRBV7-3 and TRBJ2-2, with TRBD1 matching over 10 bases. The CDR3 covers 15 residues. V shed 4 bases, J shed 5 bases, and the junction held 4 bases outside the gene matches. Germline lookup yields CDR1 SGHTA and CDR2 FQGTGA.

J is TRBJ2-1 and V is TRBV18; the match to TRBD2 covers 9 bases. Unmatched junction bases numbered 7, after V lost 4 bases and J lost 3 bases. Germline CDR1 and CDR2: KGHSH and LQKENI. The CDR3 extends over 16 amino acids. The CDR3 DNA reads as TGTGCCAGCTCACTGAGGACTAGCGACGACTACAATGAGCAGTTCTTC. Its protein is CASSLRTSDDYNEQFF.

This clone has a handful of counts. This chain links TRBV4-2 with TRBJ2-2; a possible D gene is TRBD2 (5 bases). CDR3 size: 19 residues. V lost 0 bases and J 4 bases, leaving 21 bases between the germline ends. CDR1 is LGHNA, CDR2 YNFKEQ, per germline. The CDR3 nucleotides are TGTGCCAGCAGCCAAGAGGTGACGGGATGGGGTCTGGGCACCGGGGAGCTGTTTTTT. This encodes CASSQEVTGWGLGTGELFF.

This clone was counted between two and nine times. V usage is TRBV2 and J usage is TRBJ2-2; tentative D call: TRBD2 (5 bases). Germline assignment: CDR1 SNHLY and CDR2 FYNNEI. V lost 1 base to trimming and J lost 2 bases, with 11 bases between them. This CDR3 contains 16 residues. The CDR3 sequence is CASSEVPSGNTGELFF. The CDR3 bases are TGTGCCAGCAGTGAAGTCCCCAGCGGCAACACCGGGGAGCTGTTTTTT.

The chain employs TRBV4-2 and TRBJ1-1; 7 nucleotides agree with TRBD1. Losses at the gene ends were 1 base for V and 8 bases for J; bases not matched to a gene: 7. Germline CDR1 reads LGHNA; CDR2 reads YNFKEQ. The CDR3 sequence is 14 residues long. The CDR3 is CASSQVGRGLEAFF. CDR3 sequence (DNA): TGTGCCAGCAGCCAAGTGGGAAGGGGGCTCGAAGCTTTCTTT.

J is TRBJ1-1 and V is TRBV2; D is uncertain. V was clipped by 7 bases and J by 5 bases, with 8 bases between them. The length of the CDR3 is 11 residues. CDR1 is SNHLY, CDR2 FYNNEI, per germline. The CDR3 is CASIAGTEAFF. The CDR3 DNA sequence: TGTGCCAGCATCGCGGGGACTGAAGCTTTCTTT.